This T cell receptor beta chain was observed in a study of CD8 T cells in Susac syndrome. General study findings and limits: The number of individuals included in the study's TCR sequencing and HLA analysis was acknowledged as relatively small.

Negative isolation yielded the CD8+ and CD4+ T cells, while FACS enriched the TEMRA cells. After removal of 5 bases from V and 3 bases from J, the junction contained 10 bases not matched to a gene. The CDR3 is made up of 15 amino acids. Germline lookup yields CDR1 MNHEY and CDR2 SVGEGT. The RNA, 0.5 to 1 ug, was put through reverse transcription using random hexamers. An immunoSEQ multiplex PCR amplified TCR beta CDR3 over 54 Vbeta and 13 Jbeta. TCRdb reprocessed the immunoSEQ multiplex PCR reads via MiXCR and lists one record per CDR3 protein. The sample holds about 130,000 distinct CDR3 sequences, around nine tenths seen once. This clonotype was counted a single time. Its antigen is as yet unknown.

The V and J genes are TRBV6-2 or TRBV6-3 and TRBJ2-7; 7 bases line up with TRBD1. This clonotype originated in a human donor with multiple sclerosis. Material: CD8+ T cells from PBMCs. CDR3 sequence (DNA): TGTGCCAGCAGTGACGGGACAGAGACCAACTACGAGCAGTACTTC. Amino acids: CASSDGTETNYEQYF.